One sample yielded the 26 T cell receptor beta chains listed below, sequenced in a study of T cells in localized non-small cell lung cancer. The data were produced by immunoSEQ multiplex PCR, yet TCRdb's version contains in-frame clones alone and is incomplete. The profile covers 50,000 or so clones, with around 82% appearing a single time and approximately 4.8% taken by the ten largest. This specimen consisted of PBMCs, obtained before any cancer treatment. The receptor source for this set is a woman aged 35 to 75 with stage II lung adenocarcinoma.

The chain uses TRBV4-1 and TRBJ1-1; TRBD1 matches 8 bases. The germline CDR1 and CDR2 sequences are MGHRA and YSYEKL. The CDR3 spans 16 residues. V lost 1 base, J lost 5 bases, and 9 bases stayed unmatched. This CDR3 is CASSQGRAGGGTEAFF. The CDR3 DNA reads TGCGCCAGCAGCCAAGGGAGGGCAGGGGGCGGTACTGAAGCTTTCTTT.

The chain couples TRBV28 to TRBJ2-3, with TRBD1 as a possible D gene (5 bases). V was cut by 5 bases and J by 4 bases, with 13 bases left in between. There are 14 residues in the CDR3. The V gene's germline CDR1 is MDHEN and CDR2 SYDVKM. The CDR3 sequence: CASSPETVPDTQYF. The CDR3 DNA sequence: TGTGCCAGCAGTCCGGAGACAGTCCCAGATACGCAGTATTTT.

This chain links TRBV27 with TRBJ2-3, with 7 nucleotides matching TRBD1. The V and J ends lost 4 bases and 1 base, in that order; junction bases with no gene match: 2. The CDR3 length is 14 residues. Germline assignment: CDR1 MNHEY and CDR2 SMNVEV (reference sequence). The CDR3 loop is CASSSTGGTDTQYF. The CDR3 nucleotides are TGTGCCAGCAGTTCCACAGGGGGCACAGATACGCAGTATTTT.

The chain couples TRBV6-5 to TRBJ1-2, with 8 bases lining up with TRBD1. The trim removed 4 bases at V and 0 bases at J, leaving 1 base unmatched. There are 14 residues in the CDR3. The germline gives CDR1 MNHEY, CDR2 SVGAGI. CDR3: CASSWTGTNYGYTF. CDR3 nucleotides: TGTGCCAGCAGTTGGACAGGGACTAACTATGGCTACACCTTC.

V gene TRBV29-1 combines with J gene TRBJ2-1; the D call may be TRBD1 or TRBD2 (6 bases each). Germline lookup yields CDR1 SQVTM and CDR2 ANQGSEA. This CDR3 has 13 amino acids. The V gene lost 4 bases and the J gene lost 7 bases, with 14 bases spanning the gap. The CDR3 protein is CSVVHLGGNEQFF. The DNA of the CDR3 is TGCAGCGTTGTCCATCTAGGGGGGAATGAGCAGTTCTTC.

The sample holds a few counts of this clone. V usage is TRBV10-3 and J usage is TRBJ2-7, with no clear D. The CDR3 has 13 amino acids. V was pared by 2 bases and J by 4 bases, with 9 bases between. CDR1 and CDR2 (germline): ENHRY, SYGVKD. The CDR3 protein is CAISEVRDYEQYF. As DNA, the CDR3 is TGTGCCATCAGTGAGGTCCGCGATTACGAGCAGTACTTC.

In this sample, this clone turned up a few times. This chain connects TRBV7-8 to TRBJ1-2; no reliable D call. CDR1 SGHVS and CDR2 FQNEAQ come from the germline V gene. V lost 1 base, J lost 0 bases, and 6 bases lay in between. The CDR3 contains 14 residues. The CDR3 DNA reads as TGTGCCAGCAGCTTAGGGTGGACTAACTATGGCTACACCTTC. It is translated as CASSLGWTNYGYTF.

The V and J genes are TRBV5-5 and TRBJ1-4, with 7 positions matching TRBD1. CDR3 length: 16 residues. The V segment lost 0 bases and the J segment 4 bases; nucleotides outside the gene matches: 6. The germline CDR1 and CDR2 sequences are SGHKS and YYEKEE (reference sequence). CDR3 sequence: CASSLVLGQINEKLFF. The CDR3 DNA reads as TGTGCCAGCAGCTTGGTACTGGGACAGATTAATGAAAAACTGTTTTTT.

V gene TRBV27 combines with J gene TRBJ1-1, with 9 bases fitting TRBD1. Unmatched junction bases numbered 5, after V lost 7 bases and J lost 2 bases. CDR3 size: 14 residues. Per the germline V gene, CDR1 is MNHEY and CDR2 is SMNVEV (reference sequence). CDR3 region: CASTRQGGNTEAFF. CDR3 nucleotide sequence: TGTGCCAGCACCCGACAGGGGGGAAACACTGAAGCTTTCTTT.

V and J are TRBV9 and TRBJ2-5; TRBD2 aligns across 8 bases. The V gene's germline CDR1 is SGDLS and CDR2 YYNGEE. CDR3 length: 15 amino acids. After removal of 5 bases from V and 2 bases from J, the junction contained 8 bases not matched to a gene. The CDR3 DNA reads TGTGCCAGCAGTGACGGGAGGGGGACACAAGAGACCCAGTACTTC. Amino acid sequence: CASSDGRGTQETQYF.

The gene calls are TRBV10-1 and TRBJ2-7; TRBD1 matches 9 bases. This CDR3 comprises 14 residues. Germline V gene sequence: CDR1 WNHNN, CDR2 SYGVQD (reference sequence). The V gene end was trimmed by 4 bases and the J gene end by 5 bases; junction bases not matched to a gene: 6. CDR3 loop: CASSADRGIHEQYF. The CDR3 nucleotides read TGCGCCAGCAGTGCTGACAGGGGGATACACGAGCAGTACTTC.

The chain carries TRBV27 and TRBJ2-5; 7 bases match TRBD1. The CDR3 runs 15 residues. Germline-derived CDR1 and CDR2 are MNHEY and SMNVEV (reference sequence). Trimming took 5 bases from V and 1 from J; bases not matched to a gene: 7. The CDR3 sequence is CASSLHDRAQETQYF. The CDR3 bases are TGTGCCAGCAGTCTGCATGACAGGGCCCAAGAGACCCAGTACTTC.

In its sample, this clone was seen a few times. V gene TRBV6-6 combines with J gene TRBJ1-2; D remains unclear. Per the germline V gene, CDR1 is MNHNY and CDR2 is SVGAGI (reference sequence). The CDR3 covers 14 residues. V lost 4 bases to trimming and J lost 5 bases, with 14 bases between them. The CDR3 DNA reads TGTGCCAGCAGTTCCGCTGGACTCCCGTATGGCTACACCTTC. This translates into CASSSAGLPYGYTF.

J is TRBJ1-2 and V is TRBV5-4; D perhaps matches TRBD1 (5 bases). Trimming removed 4 bases from V and 6 bases from J, with 16 bases in between. CDR3 length equals 14 residues. Per the germline V gene, CDR1 is SGHNT and CDR2 is YYREEE (reference sequence). DNA of the CDR3: TGTGCCAGCAGCCCTAATATTGGGGGGGATGGCTACACCTTC. Its protein product is CASSPNIGGDGYTF.

The chain joins TRBV5-1 to TRBJ1-1; D ambiguous. CDR3 length: 15 residues. V was cut by 0 bases and J by 2 bases, with 11 bases left in between. The germline CDR1 and CDR2 sequences are SGHRS and YFSETQ. In DNA form, the CDR3 reads TGCGCCAGCAGCTTGGGGGCTGGCTCAAACACTGAAGCTTTCTTT. Encoded protein: CASSLGAGSNTEAFF.

The rearrangement uses TRBV4-1 and TRBJ2-3; D uncertain. The germline gives CDR1 MGHRA, CDR2 YSYEKL. The CDR3 spans 14 residues. V was cut by 4 bases and J by 2 bases, with 10 bases left in between. The CDR3 loop reads CASSPPTLTDTQYF. The CDR3 DNA is TGCGCCAGCAGCCCTCCGACTCTCACAGATACGCAGTATTTT.

The J gene is TRBJ2-1, the V gene TRBV9, with unresolved D. V was clipped by 0 bases and J by 0 bases, with 10 bases between them. CDR3 size: 16 residues. Looked up from germline, CDR1 is SGDLS and CDR2 is YYNGEE. CDR3 in amino acids: CASSVEGSSSYNEQFF. DNA of the CDR3: TGTGCCAGCAGCGTAGAGGGCTCGAGCTCCTACAATGAGCAGTTCTTC.

The chain uses TRBV28 and TRBJ1-2; D is perhaps TRBD1 (5 bases). This CDR3 spans 12 amino acids. Germline CDR1 MDHEN, CDR2 SYDVKM. Trimming cost V 4 bases and J 6 bases, with 9 bases left between them. CDR3 in amino acids: CASSSSGNGYTF. The CDR3 region has the DNA TGTGCCAGCAGTTCCTCAGGGAATGGCTACACCTTC.

The gene calls are TRBV5-1 and TRBJ1-1; the D gene is possibly TRBD1 (5 bases). This CDR3 region has 14 residues. The germline gives CDR1 SGHRS, CDR2 YFSETQ. Trimming took off 3 bases at V and 7 bases at J, with 16 bases between the two ends. CDR3: CASSSGTVGGEAFF. The CDR3 DNA reads as TGCGCCAGCAGCTCCGGGACGGTGGGTGGTGAAGCTTTCTTT.

The chain recombines TRBV6-1 with TRBJ1-1; D gene unclear. Per the germline V gene, CDR1 is MNHNS and CDR2 is SASEGT. The ends were cut back, 5 bases at V and 3 bases at J, with 10 bases in the middle. The CDR3 has 13 amino acids. The DNA of the CDR3 is TGTGCCAGCAGTCCGAGGCGGGACACTGAAGCTTTCTTT. The encoded protein is CASSPRRDTEAFF.

The rearrangement joins TRBV18 to TRBJ2-7, with D maybe TRBD2 (5 bases). The V and J ends lost 3 bases and 0 bases respectively, with 9 bases between them. This CDR3 contains 14 residues. CDR1 KGHSH and CDR2 LQKENI come from the germline V gene. As DNA, the CDR3 is TGTGCCAGCTCACCCCCGGGGAACTCCTACGAGCAGTACTTC. It codes for CASSPPGNSYEQYF.

The chain is built from TRBV19 and TRBJ1-2; D is ambiguous. The V gene's germline CDR1 is LNHDA and CDR2 SQIVND (reference sequence). This CDR3 spans 13 amino acids. Trimming took off 7 bases at V and 8 bases at J, with 17 bases between the two ends. In DNA form, the CDR3 reads TGTGCCAGTATCCCCAGAGGGATAGGAGGCTACACCTTC. It translates to CASIPRGIGGYTF.

V and J are TRBV19 and TRBJ1-1; D might be TRBD1 (5 bases). CDR1 is LNHDA, CDR2 SQIVND, per germline (reference sequence). The CDR3 contains 15 residues. V was cut by 1 base and J by 4 bases, with 13 bases left in between. The CDR3 region is CASSIVTGGGTEAFF. The DNA for the CDR3 is TGTGCCAGTAGTATAGTTACAGGCGGGGGCACTGAAGCTTTCTTT.

The chain has TRBV5-4 and TRBJ2-2; possible D gene TRBD1, 6 bases. CDR3 length equals 14 residues. Per germline, CDR1 SGHNT and CDR2 YYREEE (reference sequence). V lost 4 bases and J 8 bases, leaving 15 bases between the germline ends. CDR3 loop: CASSQKQGRGELFF. The CDR3 DNA sequence: TGTGCCAGCAGCCAAAAACAGGGAAGGGGGGAGCTGTTTTTT.

The chain employs TRBV29-1 and TRBJ1-1; possibly TRBD1 for D (6 bases). The germline gives CDR1 SQVTM, CDR2 ANQGSEA. The germline V and J ends were trimmed by 7 bases and 3 bases, with 15 bases remaining between them. CDR3 length: 13 amino acids. The DNA of the CDR3 is TGCAGCGGCCGACGGGGGCCTGACACTGAAGCTTTCTTT. It codes for CSGRRGPDTEAFF.

This chain connects TRBV11-3 to TRBJ2-3; D is unresolved. Trimming cost V 5 bases and J 6 bases, with 12 bases left between them. Germline V CDR1 and CDR2: SGHNT, YENEEA. This CDR3 comprises 13 residues. For the CDR3, the DNA is TGTGCCAGCAGCCCCTCTTTCGTCGATACGCAGTATTTT. It translates to CASSPSFVDTQYF.